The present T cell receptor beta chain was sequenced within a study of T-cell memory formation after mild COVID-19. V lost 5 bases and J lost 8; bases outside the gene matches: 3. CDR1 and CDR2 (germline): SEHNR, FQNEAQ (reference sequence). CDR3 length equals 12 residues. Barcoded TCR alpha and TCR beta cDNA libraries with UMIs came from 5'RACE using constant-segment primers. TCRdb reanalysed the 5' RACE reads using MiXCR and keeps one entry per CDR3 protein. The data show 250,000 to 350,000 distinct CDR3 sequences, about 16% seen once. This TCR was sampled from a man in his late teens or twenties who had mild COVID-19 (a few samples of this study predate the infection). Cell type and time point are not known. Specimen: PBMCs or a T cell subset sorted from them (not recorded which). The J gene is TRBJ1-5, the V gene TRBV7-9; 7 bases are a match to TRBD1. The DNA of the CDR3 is TGTGCCAGCAGCCCTACAGGGGAGCCCCAGCATTTT. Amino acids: CASSPTGEPQHF.